One sample yielded the 30 T cell receptor beta chains listed below, sequenced in a study of cytomegalovirus exposure and HLA in healthy donors. Both 60 Vbeta primers and 13 Jbeta primers went into the PCR. Profiling relied on immunoSEQ multiplex PCR, and the TCRdb table lists in-frame clones only, not all of them. The sample includes over 110,000 clones, over 70% of them seen just once. The sample consisted of PBMCs. These receptors came from a man in his late teens or twenties in good health and CMV-seronegative.

The J gene is TRBJ1-5, the V gene TRBV11-2; D ambiguous. Trimming stripped 5 bases from V and 10 bases from J, with 15 bases between. This CDR3 has 13 residues. Per the germline V gene, CDR1 is SGHAT and CDR2 is FQNNGV. The CDR3 bases are TGTGCCAGCAGCCCAAGACCCGACAATCCCCAGCATTTT. Protein product: CASSPRPDNPQHF.

The V and J genes are TRBV7-6 and TRBJ2-7, with TRBD2 matching 7 bases. This CDR3 region has 15 residues. J lost 2 bases, V lost 5 bases, and 9 bases had no gene match. Germline V gene lookup returns CDR1 SGHVS and CDR2 FNYEAQ. This CDR3 is CASSTRAGNTYEQYF. For the CDR3, the DNA is TGTGCCAGCAGCACCCGAGCGGGGAATACCTACGAGCAGTACTTC.

J is TRBJ2-3 and V is TRBV29-1, with D uncertain. Between the trimmed V and J ends, which lost 2 bases and 2 bases, there was a span of 8 bases. The CDR3 loop spans 13 amino acids. Germline V CDR1 and CDR2: SQVTM, ANQGSEA. Written as DNA, the CDR3 is TGCAGCGTTGAACCCCCAGTCACAGATACGCAGTATTTT. Its translation: CSVEPPVTDTQYF.

This chain joins TRBV19 and TRBJ2-5; 7 positions match TRBD1. The V gene end was trimmed by 5 bases and the J gene end by 4 bases; junction bases not matched to a gene: 7. The CDR3 is 14 residues long. CDR1 is LNHDA and CDR2 is SQIVND in the germline V gene (reference sequence). The CDR3 sequence is CASSPLGGSETQYF. The DNA of the CDR3 is TGTGCCAGTAGTCCCTTAGGGGGCTCAGAGACCCAGTACTTC.

There are a few counts of this clone. The genes are TRBV5-1 and TRBJ1-1, with 7 bases aligning to TRBD1. V dropped 0 bases and J dropped 4; count of bases not matched to a gene: 3. The CDR3 spans 14 residues. Germline V gene sequence: CDR1 SGHRS, CDR2 YFSETQ. The CDR3 loop reads CASSLGQGGTEAFF. The CDR3 region has the DNA TGCGCCAGCAGCTTGGGACAGGGTGGCACTGAAGCTTTCTTT.

Worth noting for this clone: Sequence at one end of the junction differs from germline and may be a read error. This chain links TRBV2 with TRBJ1-2; a possible D gene is TRBD1 (6 bases). The CDR3 runs to 15 residues. Germline CDR1 SNHLY, CDR2 FYNNEI. The CDR3 sequence is CANSVHRVSDYGYTF. CDR3 DNA sequence: TGTGCCAACAGTGTACACAGGGTCTCGGACTATGGCTACACCTTC.

The chain links TRBV12-5 to TRBJ2-3; TRBD1 aligns across 8 bases. CDR1 and CDR2 from the germline V gene are LGHNT and FRNRAP. V was clipped by 6 bases and J by 1 base; unmatched bases: 3. The CDR3 extends over 14 amino acids. The DNA for the CDR3 is TGTGCTAGTGGATCGGGACAGGGCACAGATACGCAGTATTTT. Translated: CASGSGQGTDTQYF.

V usage is TRBV12-5 and J usage is TRBJ2-2, with a possible D match to TRBD1 (5 bases). V lost 4 bases, J lost 7 bases, and 13 bases lay in between. CDR3 length: 14 amino acids. Germline assignment: CDR1 LGHNT and CDR2 FRNRAP. CDR3 bases: TGTGCTAGTGGTTCCTCAGGGTTTAACGGGGAGCTGTTTTTT. Translated, it gives CASGSSGFNGELFF.

The rearrangement joins TRBV5-1 to TRBJ2-7, with D unresolved. From germline, CDR1 is SGHRS and CDR2 YFSETQ. CDR3 length: 12 residues. The V end was cut by 4 bases, the J end by 2 bases, with 7 bases between. In DNA form, the CDR3 reads TGCGCCAGCAGCCCAGACACCTACGAGCAGTACTTC. Its protein is CASSPDTYEQYF.

This chain links TRBV19 with TRBJ2-4; 12 positions match TRBD2. The CDR3 runs 15 residues. V shed 6 bases, J shed 8 bases, and the junction held 8 bases outside the gene matches. CDR1 is LNHDA and CDR2 is SQIVND in the germline V gene (reference sequence). CDR3 coding DNA: TGTGCCAGTAGGGACCCTAGCGGGGGGGAAGACATTCAGTACTTC. It translates to CASRDPSGGEDIQYF.

The gene calls are TRBV2 and TRBJ1-2, with 9 nucleotides matching TRBD1. The CDR3 has 17 residues. V gave up 10 bases and J gave up 4 bases; unmatched junction bases: 19. Germline loops: CDR1 SNHLY, CDR2 FYNNEI. CDR3: CATHLSQTGGQGYGYTF. CDR3 nucleotides: TGTGCCACACACCTCTCCCAGACAGGGGGTCAGGGCTATGGCTACACCTTC.

The rearrangement links TRBV5-1 to TRBJ2-7; 7 bases map to TRBD1. V lost 5 bases to trimming and J lost 3 bases; unmatched junction nucleotides: 8. CDR1 and CDR2 from the germline V gene are SGHRS and YFSETQ. This CDR3 region has 14 residues. CDR3 loop: CASSGTAFYYEQYF. CDR3 DNA sequence: TGCGCCAGCAGTGGGACAGCCTTTTACTACGAGCAGTACTTC.

The chain links TRBV4-3 to TRBJ2-1, with 9 bases that match TRBD1. The V and J ends lost 4 bases and 10 bases, in that order; junction bases with no gene match: 20. The CDR3 consists of 18 residues. The V gene's germline CDR1 is LGHNA and CDR2 YSLEER. CDR3 region: CASSPNVIRDRDIGEQFF. For the CDR3, the DNA is TGCGCCAGCAGCCCAAACGTAATCCGGGACAGGGACATAGGAGAGCAGTTCTTC.

The CDR3 is CASSLDPRSFNTGELFF. The CDR3 DNA follows: TGCGCCAGCAGCTTAGATCCCCGGAGTTTTAACACCGGGGAGCTGTTTTTT. V usage is TRBV5-1 and J usage is TRBJ2-2; unclear D gene. The CDR3 consists of 17 residues. Trimming pared 2 bases from V and 2 bases from J, leaving 16 bases between. CDR1 is SGHRS and CDR2 is YFSETQ in the germline V gene.

The chain couples TRBV6-6 to TRBJ1-2, with D possibly being TRBD1 (6 bases). Germline V gives CDR1 MNHNY, CDR2 SVGAGI (reference sequence). Trimming shortened V by 2 bases and J by 7 bases, and 17 bases separated the two germline ends. The CDR3 is 15 amino acids. Written as DNA, the CDR3 is TGTGCCAGCAGTTACCTTGGACAGATAGAAGGTGGCTACACCTTC. Translation gives CASSYLGQIEGGYTF.

Note on this clone: A read error may produce the germline difference seen at one junction end. The chain is built from TRBV7-7 and TRBJ2-5; TRBD2 aligns across 8 bases. Germline V lookup: CDR1 SSHAT, CDR2 FNYEAQ (reference sequence). This CDR3 has 15 amino acids. The CDR3 here is CASSPRTERGTTQYF. In DNA, the CDR3 is TGTGCTAGCAGCCCCCGGACTGAGCGGGGGACAACCCAGTACTTC. The full variable domain, completed using reference TRBV7-7 and TRBJ2-5, is GAGVSQSPRYKVTKRGQDVTLRCDPISSHATLYWYQQALGQGPEFLTYFNYEAQPDKSGLPSDRFSAERPEGSISTLTIQRTEQRDSAMYRCASSPRTERGTTQYFGPGTRLLVL.

V and J are TRBV7-9 and TRBJ1-1; 11 bases map to TRBD1. The V and J ends lost 5 bases and 6 bases, in that order; junction bases with no gene match: 11. There are 16 residues in the CDR3. Per the germline V gene, CDR1 is SEHNR and CDR2 is FQNEAQ (reference sequence). The CDR3 region has the DNA TGTGCCAGCAGCCAAGGACAGGGGGCGGTAGATGCTGAAGCTTTCTTT. Protein sequence: CASSQGQGAVDAEAFF.

V is TRBV11-1 and J is TRBJ1-4; 11 nucleotides match TRBD1. CDR1 and CDR2 (germline): SGHAT, FQDESV (reference sequence). V lost 5 bases and J lost 10; bases outside the gene matches: 9. This CDR3 region has 15 residues. Here the CDR3 DNA reads TGTGCCAGCAGCGTCGGGACAGGGGGACTAGGAAAACTGTTTTTT. Encoded protein: CASSVGTGGLGKLFF. The full variable domain, with the rest looked up from reference TRBV11-1 and TRBJ1-4, is EAEVAQSPRYKITEKSQAVAFWCDPISGHATLYWYRQILGQGPELLVQFQDESVVDDSQLPKDRFSAERLKGVDSTLKIQPAELGDSAMYLCASSVGTGGLGKLFFGSGTQLSVL.

V is TRBV30 and J is TRBJ1-6; 8 bases align to TRBD1. The germline gives CDR1 GTSNPN, CDR2 SVGIG (reference sequence). The junction had 7 bases not matched to a gene; V was cut back by 5 bases and J by 7 bases. The CDR3 has 14 amino acids. CDR3 in amino acids: CAWGQGLKNSPLHF. The CDR3 region has the DNA TGTGCCTGGGGACAGGGTCTAAAAAATTCACCCCTCCACTTT.

The V gene is TRBV21-1, the J gene TRBJ2-3; TRBD1 is taken as the D call from the table, unchecked against the DNA. TRBV21-1 is annotated as a pseudogene. The CDR3 extends over 15 amino acids. In nucleotides, the CDR3 is TGTGCCAGCAGCAAGGACAGGGCCTCCACAGATACGCAGTATTTT. This sequence encodes CASSKDRASTDTQYF.

This chain uses TRBV2 with TRBJ2-3, with TRBD2 identical over 7 bases. CDR3 size: 13 residues. J gave up 6 bases and V 2 bases, and 2 bases lay outside the gene matches. The germline V gene has CDR1 SNHLY and CDR2 FYNNEI. In DNA form, the CDR3 reads TGTGCCAGCAGTGAAAGACTAGCTGATACGCAGTATTTT. Its protein is CASSERLADTQYF. Drawing the rest from reference TRBV2 and TRBJ2-3, the complete variable domain is EPEVTQTPSHQVTQMGQEVILRCVPISNHLYFYWYRQILGQKVEFLVSFYNNEISEKSEIFDDQFSVERPDGSNFTLKIRSTKLEDSAMYFCASSERLADTQYFGPGTRLTVL.

The sample holds a few counts of this clone. The chain recombines TRBV5-4 with TRBJ2-6; TRBD1 agrees at 10 bases. Germline lookup yields CDR1 SGHNT and CDR2 YYREEE (reference sequence). There are 19 residues in the CDR3. V trimming: 3 bases; J trimming: 0 bases; junction bases outside the gene matches: 9. The DNA for the CDR3 is TGTGCCAGCAGCTCGGGGTGGGGACAGGGGACCTCTGGGGCCAACGTCCTGACTTTC. Protein: CASSSGWGQGTSGANVLTF.

The table lists this clone with a few counts. The J gene is TRBJ2-7, the V gene TRBV27; no clear D. This CDR3 contains 10 residues. Per germline, CDR1 MNHEY and CDR2 SMNVEV (reference sequence). The V and J ends lost 5 bases and 5 bases respectively, with 4 bases between them. In DNA, the CDR3 is TGTGCCAGCAGTGCGGACGAGCAGTACTTC. Translating it yields CASSADEQYF.

This sequence joins TRBV7-9 and TRBJ2-3; a weak D match, TRBD1 (5 bases). Germline CDR1 and CDR2: SEHNR and FQNEAQ (reference sequence). There are 13 residues in the CDR3. V lost 5 bases, J lost 11 bases, and 17 bases lay in between. The CDR3 sequence is CASSPSLDTLQYF. In DNA form, the CDR3 reads TGTGCCAGCAGCCCCAGCCTGGACACTTTGCAGTATTTT.

This sequence joins TRBV6-1 and TRBJ1-2, with D tentatively TRBD1 (5 bases). The germline V gene encodes CDR1 MNHNS and CDR2 SASEGT. The length of the CDR3 is 17 residues. V lost 3 bases and J lost 5, with 22 bases in between. CDR3 sequence (DNA): TGTGCCAGCAGTGACCGATTGTGGGGGGAGGGAGGGTATGGCTACACCTTC. It encodes CASSDRLWGEGGYGYTF.

The V and J genes are TRBV6-5 and TRBJ2-5, with D unresolved. The tail of the sequence fits TRBJ2-7 better, so the J call may be wrong. This CDR3 has 16 residues. Germline lookup yields CDR1 MNHEY and CDR2 SVGAGI. CDR3 in amino acids: CASSYRPTGATHEQYF. The CDR3 region has the DNA TGTGCCAGCAGTTACCGACCGACCGGAGCGACCCACGAGCAGTACTTC.

The V gene is TRBV5-3, the J gene TRBJ2-1, with D unresolved. TRBV5-3 is flagged as an ORF with uncertain function. The length of the CDR3 is 13 residues. The ends were cut back, 7 bases at V and 0 bases at J, with 8 bases in the middle. The CDR3 loop reads CARLLPSYNEQFF. Written as DNA, the CDR3 is TGTGCCAGACTACTTCCCTCCTACAATGAGCAGTTCTTC.

The chain carries TRBV19 and TRBJ1-4, with D unclear. This CDR3 is built from 11 residues. The germline V and J ends were trimmed by 7 bases and 4 bases, with 4 bases remaining between them. Germline values: CDR1 LNHDA, CDR2 SQIVND (reference sequence). This CDR3 is CASTGNEKLFF. In DNA form, the CDR3 reads TGTGCCAGTACCGGTAATGAAAAACTGTTTTTT. The variable domain in full, completed from reference TRBV19 and TRBJ1-4, reads DGGITQSPKYLFRKEGQNVTLSCEQNLNHDAMYWYRQDPGQGLRLIYYSQIVNDFQKGDIAEGYSVSREKKESFPLTVTSAQKNPTAFYLCASTGNEKLFFGSGTQLSVL.

J is TRBJ1-2 and V is TRBV19, with a tentative D call TRBD1 (6 bases). Per the germline V gene, CDR1 is LNHDA and CDR2 is SQIVND (reference sequence). The CDR3 totals 15 residues. V lost 3 bases, J lost 0 bases, and 11 bases lay in between. In nucleotides, the CDR3 is TGTGCCAGTAGTATCTTTTACAGGGCTAACTATGGCTACACCTTC. It translates to CASSIFYRANYGYTF.

The J gene is TRBJ2-7, the V gene TRBV6-1, with 9 bases fitting TRBD1. Germline V gives CDR1 MNHNS, CDR2 SASEGT. The CDR3 covers 18 residues. J lost 0 bases, V lost 4 bases, and 13 bases had no gene match. The chain's CDR3 is CASSGRGQGPASSYEQYF. The CDR3 nucleotides read TGTGCCAGCAGTGGACGGGGACAGGGCCCCGCAAGCTCCTACGAGCAGTACTTC.